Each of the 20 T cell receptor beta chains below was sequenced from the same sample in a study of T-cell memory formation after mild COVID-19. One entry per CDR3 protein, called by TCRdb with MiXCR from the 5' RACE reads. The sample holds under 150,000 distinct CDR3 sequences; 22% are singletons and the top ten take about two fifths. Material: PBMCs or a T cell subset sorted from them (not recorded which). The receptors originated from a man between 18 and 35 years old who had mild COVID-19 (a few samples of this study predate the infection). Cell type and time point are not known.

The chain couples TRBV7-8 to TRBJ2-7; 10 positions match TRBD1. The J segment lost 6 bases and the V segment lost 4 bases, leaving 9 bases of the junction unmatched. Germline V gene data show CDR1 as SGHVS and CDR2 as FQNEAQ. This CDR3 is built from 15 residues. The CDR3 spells CASSWTGTGVGEQYV. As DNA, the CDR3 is TGTGCCAGCAGCTGGACCGGGACAGGGGTAGGCGAGCAGTACGTC.

The CDR3 protein is CSVVGAVTGELFF. The CDR3 DNA reads TGCAGCGTTGTCGGGGCCGTCACCGGGGAGCTGTTTTTT. V is TRBV29-1 and J is TRBJ2-2, with D perhaps assigned TRBD1 or TRBD2 (5 bases each). The CDR3 has 13 residues. Germline V lookup: CDR1 SQVTM, CDR2 ANQGSEA. The V and J ends lost 4 bases and 4 bases respectively, with 10 bases between them.

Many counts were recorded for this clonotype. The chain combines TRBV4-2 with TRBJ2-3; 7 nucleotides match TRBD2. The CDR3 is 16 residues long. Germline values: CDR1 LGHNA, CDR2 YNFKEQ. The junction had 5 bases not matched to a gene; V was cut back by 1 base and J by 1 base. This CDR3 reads CASSQVGGDRTDTQYF. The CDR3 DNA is TGTGCCAGCAGCCAAGTTGGGGGGGACCGCACAGATACGCAGTATTTT.

CDR3 coding DNA: TGCGCCAGCAGCCATAGGGGACAGGGTAACATGAACACTGAAGCTTTCTTT. It specifies CASSHRGQGNMNTEAFF. The rearrangement joins TRBV4-1 to TRBJ1-1, with 9 bases aligning to TRBD1. CDR3 length: 17 amino acids. From germline, CDR1 is MGHRA and CDR2 YSYEKL. V lost 3 bases and J lost 0; bases outside the gene matches: 8.

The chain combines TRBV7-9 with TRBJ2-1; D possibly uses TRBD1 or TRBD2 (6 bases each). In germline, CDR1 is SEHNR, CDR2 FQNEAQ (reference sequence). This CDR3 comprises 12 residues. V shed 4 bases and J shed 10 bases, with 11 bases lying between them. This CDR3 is CASSSGAREQFF. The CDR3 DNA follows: TGTGCCAGCAGCTCGGGGGCCCGGGAGCAGTTCTTC. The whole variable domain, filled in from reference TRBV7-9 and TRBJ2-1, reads DTGVSQNPRHKITKRGQNVTFRCDPISEHNRLYWYRQTLGQGPEFLTYFQNEAQLEKSRLLSDRFSAERPKGSFSTLEIQRTEQGDSAMYLCASSSGAREQFFGPGTRLTVL.

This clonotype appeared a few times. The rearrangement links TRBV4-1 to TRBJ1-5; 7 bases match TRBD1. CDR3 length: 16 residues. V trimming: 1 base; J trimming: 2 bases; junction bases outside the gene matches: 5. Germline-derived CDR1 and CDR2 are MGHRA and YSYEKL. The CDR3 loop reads CASSQVQGLGNQPQHF. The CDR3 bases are TGCGCCAGCAGCCAAGTACAGGGGTTGGGCAATCAGCCCCAGCATTTT.

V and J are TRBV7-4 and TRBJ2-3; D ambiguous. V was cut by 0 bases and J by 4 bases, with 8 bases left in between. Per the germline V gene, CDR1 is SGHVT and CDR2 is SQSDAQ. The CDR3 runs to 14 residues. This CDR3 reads CASSLALRSDTQYF. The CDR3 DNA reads TGTGCCAGCAGCTTAGCGTTGAGGTCAGATACGCAGTATTTT.

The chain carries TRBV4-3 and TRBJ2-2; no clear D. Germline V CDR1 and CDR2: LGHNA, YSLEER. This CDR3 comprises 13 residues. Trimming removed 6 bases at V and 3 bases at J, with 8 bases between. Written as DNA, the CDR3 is TGCGCCAGCAGGCCATCACACACCGGGGAGCTGTTTTTT. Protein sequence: CASRPSHTGELFF.

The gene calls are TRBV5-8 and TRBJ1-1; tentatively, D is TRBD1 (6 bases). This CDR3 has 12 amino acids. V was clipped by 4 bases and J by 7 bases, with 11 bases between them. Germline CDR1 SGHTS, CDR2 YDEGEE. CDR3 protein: CASSIGQLEAFF. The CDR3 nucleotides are TGTGCCAGCAGCATAGGACAGCTTGAAGCTTTCTTT.

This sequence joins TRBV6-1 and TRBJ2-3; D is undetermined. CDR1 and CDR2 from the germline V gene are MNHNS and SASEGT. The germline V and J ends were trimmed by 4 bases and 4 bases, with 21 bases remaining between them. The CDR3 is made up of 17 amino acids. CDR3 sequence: CASSAGSLGPDPDTQYF. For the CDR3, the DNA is TGTGCCAGCAGTGCTGGATCTTTAGGCCCTGATCCAGATACGCAGTATTTT.

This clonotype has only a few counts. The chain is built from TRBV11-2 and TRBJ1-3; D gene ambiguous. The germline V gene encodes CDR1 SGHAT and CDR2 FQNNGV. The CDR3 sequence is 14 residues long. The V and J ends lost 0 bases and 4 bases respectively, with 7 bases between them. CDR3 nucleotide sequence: TGTGCCAGCAGCTTAGAAGGGCACGGAAACACCATATATTTT. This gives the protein CASSLEGHGNTIYF.

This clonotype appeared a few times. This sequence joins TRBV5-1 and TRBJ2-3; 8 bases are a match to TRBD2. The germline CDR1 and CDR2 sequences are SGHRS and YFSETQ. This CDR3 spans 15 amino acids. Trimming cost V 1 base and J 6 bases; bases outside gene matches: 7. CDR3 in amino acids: CASSLYPREGDTQYF. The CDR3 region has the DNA TGCGCCAGCAGCTTGTATCCCCGGGAGGGGGATACGCAGTATTTT.

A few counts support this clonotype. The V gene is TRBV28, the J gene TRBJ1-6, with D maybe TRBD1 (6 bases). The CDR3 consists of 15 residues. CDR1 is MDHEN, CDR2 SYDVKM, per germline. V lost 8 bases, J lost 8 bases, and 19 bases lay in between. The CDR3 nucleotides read TGTGCCAGCCGTAATCAAGGGGGTATTTATTCACCCCTCCACTTT. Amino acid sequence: CASRNQGGIYSPLHF.

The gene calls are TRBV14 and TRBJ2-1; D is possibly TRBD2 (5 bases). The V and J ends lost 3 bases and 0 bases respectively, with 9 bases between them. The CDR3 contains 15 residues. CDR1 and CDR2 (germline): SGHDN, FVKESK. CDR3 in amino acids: CASSQTTDSYNEQFF. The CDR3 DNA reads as TGTGCCAGCAGCCAGACTACTGACTCCTACAATGAGCAGTTCTTC.

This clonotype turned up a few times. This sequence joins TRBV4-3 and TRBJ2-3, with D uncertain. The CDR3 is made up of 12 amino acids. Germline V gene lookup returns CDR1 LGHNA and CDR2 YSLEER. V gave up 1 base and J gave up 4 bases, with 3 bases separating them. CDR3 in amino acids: CASSQGADTQYF. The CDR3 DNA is TGCGCCAGCAGCCAAGGTGCAGATACGCAGTATTTT.

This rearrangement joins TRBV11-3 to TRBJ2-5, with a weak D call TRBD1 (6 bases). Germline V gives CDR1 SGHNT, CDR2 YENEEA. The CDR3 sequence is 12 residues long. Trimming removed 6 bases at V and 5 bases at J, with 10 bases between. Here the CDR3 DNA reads TGTGCCAGCAGGCACAGGGTTGAGACCCAGTACTTC. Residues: CASRHRVETQYF.

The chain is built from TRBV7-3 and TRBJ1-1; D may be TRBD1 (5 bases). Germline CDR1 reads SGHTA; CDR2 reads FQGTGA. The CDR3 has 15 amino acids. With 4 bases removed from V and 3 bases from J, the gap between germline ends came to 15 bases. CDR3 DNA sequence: TGTGCCAGCAGCTCCAAAGGAGGGGCATACACTGAAGCTTTCTTT. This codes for CASSSKGGAYTEAFF.

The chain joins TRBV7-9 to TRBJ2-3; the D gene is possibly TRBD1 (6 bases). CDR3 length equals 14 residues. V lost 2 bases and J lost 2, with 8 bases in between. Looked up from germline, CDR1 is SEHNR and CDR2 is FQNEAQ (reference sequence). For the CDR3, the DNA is TGTGCCAGCAGCTTAAGGGACATCACAGATACGCAGTATTTT. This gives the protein CASSLRDITDTQYF.

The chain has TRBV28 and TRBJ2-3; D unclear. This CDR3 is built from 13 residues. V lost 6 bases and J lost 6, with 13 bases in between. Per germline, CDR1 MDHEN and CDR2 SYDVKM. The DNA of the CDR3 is TGTGCCAGCAGCCTGCAGGCGTCGGATACGCAGTATTTT. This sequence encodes CASSLQASDTQYF. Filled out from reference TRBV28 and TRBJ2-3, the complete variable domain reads DVKVTQSSRYLVKRTGEKVFLECVQDMDHENMFWYRQDPGLGLRLIYFSYDVKMKEKGDIPEGYSVSREKKERFSLILESASTNQTSMYLCASSLQASDTQYFGPGTRLTVL.

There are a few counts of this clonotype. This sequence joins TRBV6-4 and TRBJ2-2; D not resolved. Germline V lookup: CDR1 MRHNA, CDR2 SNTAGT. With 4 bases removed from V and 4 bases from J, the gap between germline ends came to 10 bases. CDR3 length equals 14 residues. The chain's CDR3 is CASSASGSTGELFF. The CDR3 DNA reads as TGTGCCAGCAGTGCGTCAGGATCCACCGGGGAGCTGTTTTTT.